The 30 T cell receptor beta chains presented below share a single source sample, sequenced in a study of T-cell reconstitution after alpha-beta-depleted transplantation in children. Unique molecular identifiers featured in how the TCRbeta library was prepared. A single record per CDR3 protein comes from TCRdb applying MiXCR to the PCR reads. The top ten hold around 0.8% of the sample, which has 670,000 or so distinct CDR3 sequences, over 10% seen once. The source was PBMCs, collected before TCRalphabeta/CD19-depleted stem cell transplant. The receptors were sampled from a girl aged 2 to 10 with congenital amegakaryocytic thrombocytopenia, due to receive a stem cell transplant.

This clonotype was counted between two and nine times. The chain uses TRBV9 and TRBJ2-3; 7 nucleotides line up with TRBD2. V was clipped by 6 bases and J by 5 bases; unmatched bases: 12. Germline V lookup: CDR1 SGDLS, CDR2 YYNGEE. The CDR3 consists of 15 residues. Here the CDR3 DNA reads TGTGCCAGCACCTGGGAGGGCCTTTCTGGAGATACGCAGTATTTT. Translation gives CASTWEGLSGDTQYF.

The gene calls are TRBV20-1 and TRBJ2-7, with 9 nucleotides matching TRBD1. Germline CDR1 and CDR2: DFQATT and SNEGSKA (reference sequence). The J segment lost 1 base and the V segment lost 3 bases, leaving 10 bases of the junction unmatched. The CDR3 length is 16 residues. The CDR3 DNA reads TGCAGTGCTAGGGACCCCGGGACAGGGTTTTCCTACGAGCAGTACTTC. It specifies CSARDPGTGFSYEQYF.

This clonotype occurred many times. A junction end diverges from the germline sequence, so it may reflect a read error. J is TRBJ2-3 and V is TRBV5-1; 10 positions match TRBD2. CDR1 and CDR2 from the germline V gene are SGHRS and YFSETQ. The CDR3 spans 15 residues. The CDR3 spells CASSSTSGSTDTQYF. CDR3 in DNA: TGTGCCAGCAGCTCGACTAGCGGGAGCACAGATACGCAGTATTTT.

This clonotype was found many times. V and J are TRBV5-1 and TRBJ2-3; possible D gene TRBD2, 6 bases. Trimming stripped 0 bases from V and 6 bases from J, with 11 bases between. This CDR3 has 14 residues. Germline V gene lookup returns CDR1 SGHRS and CDR2 YFSETQ. This CDR3 reads CASSLERGSDTQYF. In DNA, the CDR3 is TGCGCCAGCAGCTTGGAACGGGGGTCGGATACGCAGTATTTT.

The chain combines TRBV12-3 or TRBV12-4 with TRBJ1-5, with 9 bases that match TRBD1. J lost 6 bases, V lost 6 bases, and 9 bases had no gene match. The CDR3 totals 15 residues. As DNA, the CDR3 is TGTGCCAGCAGGCCCGGGACAGGGAGGGCTCAGCCCCAGCATTTT. It specifies CASRPGTGRAQPQHF.

Details on this clonotype: A much larger clone lies one base from this, so it may be a read error. The V call is TRBV20-1, the J call TRBJ2-3, with no clear D. Germline CDR1 and CDR2: DFQATT and SNEGSKA (reference sequence). Trimming took 7 bases from V and 5 from J, leaving 10 bases between them. The CDR3 extends over 11 amino acids. This CDR3 is CSVPRVDTQYF. The CDR3 nucleotides read TGCAGTGTCCCCCGCGTAGATACGCAGTATTTT.

This clonotype was seen a handful of times. This sequence joins TRBV6-1 and TRBJ2-7; D possibly corresponds to TRBD2 (6 bases). Germline CDR1 reads MNHNS; CDR2 reads SASEGT. The CDR3 loop spans 15 amino acids. Deletions cut 7 bases from V and 2 bases from J, with 18 bases between. The CDR3 nucleotides are TGTGCCAGCATCCCCACGCGGTCGGGAGCCTACGAGCAGTACTTC. Amino acid sequence: CASIPTRSGAYEQYF.

J is TRBJ2-3 and V is TRBV20-1, with D possibly being TRBD1 (6 bases). The CDR3 covers 16 residues. The V end lost 0 bases, the J end lost 2 bases, and 15 bases lay between the germline ends. Germline loops: CDR1 DFQATT, CDR2 SNEGSKA (reference sequence). The CDR3 sequence is CSARDTTGLDTDTQYF. In nucleotides, the CDR3 is TGCAGTGCTAGAGACACGACAGGATTGGACACAGATACGCAGTATTTT.

The V and J genes are TRBV2 and TRBJ1-5; 9 nucleotides match TRBD1. The V gene end was trimmed by 7 bases and the J gene end by 2 bases; junction bases not matched to a gene: 6. Germline-derived CDR1 and CDR2 are SNHLY and FYNNEI. The length of the CDR3 is 15 residues. The CDR3 DNA follows: TGTGCCAGCAATCGGGACAGGGATGGCAATCAGCCCCAGCATTTT. Protein product: CASNRDRDGNQPQHF.

The J gene is TRBJ2-2, the V gene TRBV7-2, with TRBD2 identical over 7 bases. CDR3 length: 17 amino acids. Germline V gene sequence: CDR1 SGHTA, CDR2 FQGNSA. V trimming: 1 base; J trimming: 6 bases; junction bases outside the gene matches: 11. In DNA form, the CDR3 reads TGTGCCAGCAGCTTAGGGTTTGGAGGACTAGTGTCCGGGGAGCTGTTTTTT. It yields the protein CASSLGFGGLVSGELFF.

This clonotype occurred many times. The J gene is TRBJ2-4, the V gene TRBV5-6; possibly TRBD1 or TRBD2 for D (5 bases each). V gave up 0 bases and J gave up 8 bases, with 9 bases separating them. From germline, CDR1 is SGHDT and CDR2 YYEEEE. The CDR3 contains 13 residues. The CDR3 loop is CASSLGGNDIQYF. CDR3 DNA sequence: TGTGCCAGCAGCTTGGGGGGGAACGACATTCAGTACTTC.

The table lists this clonotype with many counts. In DNA, the CDR3 is TGTGCCAGCAGTTTTGGGGTTTCACCCCTCCACTTT. As protein: CASSFGVSPLHF. The J gene is TRBJ1-6, the V gene TRBV12-3 or TRBV12-4; D is ambiguous. With 3 bases removed from V and 9 bases from J, the gap between germline ends came to 6 bases. The CDR3 sequence is 12 residues long.

This clonotype was seen repeatedly, ten times or more. V usage is TRBV20-1 and J usage is TRBJ2-2, with D perhaps given as TRBD1 or TRBD2 (5 bases each). Germline V gene data show CDR1 as DFQATT and CDR2 as SNEGSKA (reference sequence). The CDR3 is 18 amino acids. V shed 3 bases and J shed 1 base, with 21 bases lying between them. CDR3: CSARGLWGSNQNTGELFF. CDR3 bases: TGCAGTGCTAGGGGCCTTTGGGGGAGCAACCAGAACACCGGGGAGCTGTTTTTT.

This clonotype was found a few times. For the CDR3, the DNA is TGCGCCAGCACTTCCCGAGTGGGCTCCTACGAGCAGTACTTC. It specifies CASTSRVGSYEQYF. The chain uses TRBV5-1 and TRBJ2-7, with unresolved D. Deletions cut 6 bases from V and 0 bases from J, with 13 bases between. Germline loops: CDR1 SGHRS, CDR2 YFSETQ. This CDR3 has 14 residues.

This clonotype was observed at least ten times. The rearrangement uses TRBV29-1 and TRBJ1-1, with D possibly matching TRBD1 (5 bases). From germline, CDR1 is SQVTM and CDR2 ANQGSEA. The CDR3 has 13 amino acids. This CDR3 is CSPSRAVDTEAFF. The CDR3 nucleotides are TGCAGTCCCTCCAGGGCGGTGGACACTGAAGCTTTCTTT.

The chain uses TRBV7-2 and TRBJ2-5; perhaps TRBD2 as D (6 bases). V was pared by 2 bases and J by 2 bases, with 12 bases between. The CDR3 has 15 amino acids. Germline V lookup: CDR1 SGHTA, CDR2 FQGNSA. This CDR3 is CASSLFWRGQETQYF. The DNA for the CDR3 is TGTGCCAGCAGCTTATTTTGGCGGGGTCAAGAGACCCAGTACTTC. The variable domain in full, with the rest retrieved from reference TRBV7-2 and TRBJ2-5, is GAGVSQSPSNKVTEKGKDVELRCDPISGHTALYWYRQSLGQGLEFLIYFQGNSAPDKSGLPSDRFSAERTGGSVSTLTIQRTQQEDSAVYLCASSLFWRGQETQYFGPGTRLLVL.

This clonotype was recorded at least ten times. The chain carries TRBV7-6 and TRBJ2-7; TRBD2 might be the D (6 bases). This CDR3 contains 12 residues. Trimming left V 9 bases short and J 2 bases short, with 11 bases between. Looked up from germline, CDR1 is SGHVS and CDR2 is FNYEAQ. In DNA, the CDR3 is TGTGCCAGTGGGACTGGAGCCTACGAGCAGTACTTC. Translation: CASGTGAYEQYF.

As regards this clonotype: The junction and the germline gene differ at one end; a read error may be behind it. The genes are TRBV20-1 and TRBJ2-3, with D perhaps TRBD1 or TRBD2 (5 bases each). The CDR3 has 16 residues. CDR1 is DFQATT and CDR2 is SNEGSKA in the germline V gene (reference sequence). The CDR3 loop reads CGASVVFWDPADTQYF. The CDR3 nucleotides read TGCGGTGCTAGTGTTGTTTTCTGGGACCCGGCAGATACGCAGTATTTT.

The rearrangement links TRBV3-1 to TRBJ2-7; 7 bases align to TRBD1. The CDR3 consists of 16 residues. V shed 1 base and J 8 bases; nucleotides not matched to a gene: 14. CDR1 is LGHDT, CDR2 YNNKEL, per germline (reference sequence). In DNA, the CDR3 is TGTGCCAGCAGCCAAGCCTATGAGGGGGCCTTCGTTAAGCAGTACTTC. Its protein product is CASSQAYEGAFVKQYF.

This chain joins TRBV19 and TRBJ2-1; D may be TRBD1 or TRBD2 (6 bases each). The germline CDR1 and CDR2 sequences are LNHDA and SQIVND (reference sequence). With 5 bases removed from V and 2 bases from J, the gap between germline ends came to 16 bases. This CDR3 comprises 16 residues. The CDR3 region has the DNA TGTGCCAGTAGTCCTACCTCGGGGGCCACCTACAATGAGCAGTTCTTC. Its translation: CASSPTSGATYNEQFF.

This clonotype was observed at least ten times. The chain uses TRBV20-1 and TRBJ2-1; D might be TRBD1 or TRBD2, each matching 5 bases. The CDR3 contains 14 residues. V lost 1 base and J 7 bases, leaving 14 bases between the germline ends. Germline V gene lookup returns CDR1 DFQATT and CDR2 SNEGSKA (reference sequence). The CDR3 spells CSARGDPEFNEQFF. The DNA of the CDR3 is TGCAGTGCTAGAGGGGACCCGGAATTTAATGAGCAGTTCTTC.

The genes are TRBV3-1 and TRBJ2-3; no reliable D call. Trimming left V 1 base short and J 5 bases short, with 10 bases between. This CDR3 has 14 residues. Germline CDR1 is LGHDT and CDR2 is YNNKEL (reference sequence). The CDR3 DNA is TGTGCCAGCAGCCAAGGGCCTGGAAAAGATACGCAGTATTTT. Its translation is CASSQGPGKDTQYF.

This clonotype has ten or more counts. The CDR3 is CSVGSGMNTEAFF. The CDR3 nucleotides are TGCAGCGTTGGTTCAGGGATGAACACTGAAGCTTTCTTT. The rearrangement links TRBV29-1 to TRBJ1-1; weak D call: TRBD1 (5 bases). Germline assignment: CDR1 SQVTM and CDR2 ANQGSEA. V was shortened by 4 bases and J by 0 bases, with 9 bases between the two germline ends. CDR3 length equals 13 residues.

This clonotype showed up many times. The chain links TRBV7-9 to TRBJ2-5; D is unresolved. The germline V gene encodes CDR1 SEHNR and CDR2 FQNEAQ (reference sequence). The CDR3 sequence is 17 residues long. Between the trimmed V and J ends, which lost 4 bases and 1 base, there was a span of 19 bases. CDR3 amino acids: CASSSKSPRGPQETQYF. DNA for the CDR3: TGTGCCAGCAGCTCAAAGTCGCCGCGCGGTCCCCAAGAGACCCAGTACTTC.

The rearrangement joins TRBV10-3 to TRBJ2-4; D might be TRBD1 or TRBD2, each matching 6 bases. From germline, CDR1 is ENHRY and CDR2 SYGVKD. CDR3 length: 16 residues. V gave up 0 bases and J gave up 7 bases, with 16 bases separating them. The CDR3 loop reads CAISESKTRTENIQYF. The CDR3 bases are TGTGCCATCAGTGAGTCGAAGACTAGGACAGAGAACATTCAGTACTTC.

The sample holds a few counts of this clonotype. The J gene is TRBJ2-7, the V gene TRBV20-1; D perhaps matches TRBD2 (6 bases). Per germline, CDR1 DFQATT and CDR2 SNEGSKA (reference sequence). V dropped 4 bases and J dropped 0 bases, with 13 bases sitting between them. This CDR3 comprises 14 residues. CDR3 nucleotides: TGCAGTGCTAAAAAAACGGGAGCCTCCTACGAGCAGTACTTC. This encodes CSAKKTGASYEQYF.

This clonotype came up a few times. The chain carries TRBV12-3 or TRBV12-4 and TRBJ2-7; TRBD2 might be the D (6 bases). The CDR3 contains 13 residues. Trimming removed 10 bases at V and 2 bases at J, with 15 bases between. The chain's CDR3 is CATTSGDTYEQYF. Written as DNA, the CDR3 is TGTGCCACTACTTCGGGAGATACCTACGAGCAGTACTTC.

This clonotype was seen ten or more times. The V call is TRBV20-1, the J call TRBJ1-5; 7 nucleotides agree with TRBD1. There are 12 residues in the CDR3. The V gene's germline CDR1 is DFQATT and CDR2 SNEGSKA (reference sequence). With V trimmed by 6 bases and J by 4 bases, 3 bases remained unmatched. This chain's CDR3 is CSAETGNQPQHF. The DNA for the CDR3 is TGCAGTGCGGAGACAGGGAATCAGCCCCAGCATTTT.

This clonotype was found a few times. This rearrangement joins TRBV20-1 to TRBJ2-1; TRBD2 matches at 8 bases. The CDR3 totals 18 residues. The ends lost 0 bases at V and 3 bases at J; junction bases unmatched: 13. Germline V gives CDR1 DFQATT, CDR2 SNEGSKA (reference sequence). CDR3 residues: CSAREFPGGGFLYNEQFF. CDR3 nucleotides: TGCAGTGCTAGAGAATTCCCCGGCGGGGGGTTTCTCTACAATGAGCAGTTCTTC.

This clonotype appeared a few times. The CDR3 DNA is TGTGCCAGCAGCGCACTCCGGGACAGGGGTGGAGAGCAGTACTTC. Encoded protein: CASSALRDRGGEQYF. The V call is TRBV7-8, the J call TRBJ2-7; TRBD1 matches at 10 bases. CDR3 length: 15 amino acids. With V trimmed by 5 bases and J by 7 bases, 11 bases remained unmatched. The germline CDR1 and CDR2 sequences are SGHVS and FQNEAQ.